The next 26 T cell receptor beta chains were all read from a single sample in a study of cytomegalovirus exposure and HLA in healthy donors. A multiplex PCR was run with 60 Vbeta primers and 13 Jbeta primers. Here immunoSEQ multiplex PCR was the method, and the copy in TCRdb shows in-frame clones only, minus some. The sample records 110,000 to 150,000 clones, roughly 10% being singletons. The sequenced material came from PBMCs. Receptors originate from a man between 45 and 60 years old in good health and CMV-seronegative.

This clone was detected a few times. V and J are TRBV2 and TRBJ1-5; no clear D gene. This CDR3 region has 18 residues. V shed 2 bases and J shed 0 bases, with 17 bases lying between them. CDR1 and CDR2 (germline): SNHLY, FYNNEI. CDR3 sequence (DNA): TGTGCCAGCAGTGAAACTTCCCCCCTCCTGGTTAGCAATCAGCCCCAGCATTTT. This encodes CASSETSPLLVSNQPQHF.

The chain combines TRBV5-1 with TRBJ2-1, with TRBD2 as a possible D gene (5 bases). Germline V gene sequence: CDR1 SGHRS, CDR2 YFSETQ. V was clipped by 1 base and J by 4 bases, with 12 bases between them. The CDR3 contains 15 residues. This chain's CDR3 is CASSLRYGEYNEQFF. In DNA, the CDR3 is TGCGCCAGCAGCTTGAGGTACGGGGAATACAATGAGCAGTTCTTC.

Comments on this clone: A single base separates this from a much larger clone, so it may be a read error. Other DNA sequences in the sample encode the same CDR3. This chain uses TRBV30 with TRBJ2-2, with D possibly TRBD2 on 5 matching bases. Germline lookup yields CDR1 GTSNPN and CDR2 SVGIG (reference sequence). The CDR3 totals 12 residues. This chain's CDR3 is CACGGYTGELFF. CDR3 in DNA: TGTGCCTGCGGAGGCTACACAGGGGAGCTGTTTTTT.

This chain joins TRBV7-8 and TRBJ2-5; D possibly corresponds to TRBD1 (5 bases). CDR1 is SGHVS, CDR2 FQNEAQ, per germline. The CDR3 is 15 amino acids. Trimming took 1 base from V and 5 from J, leaving 14 bases between them. CDR3 DNA sequence: TGTGCCAGCAGCTTAGTAGGGTCAGGGTTTGAGACCCAGTACTTC. It specifies CASSLVGSGFETQYF.

This clone has more than one count but fewer than ten. This chain connects TRBV7-2 to TRBJ2-5; D is uncertain. V lost 5 bases to trimming and J lost 4 bases, with 11 bases between them. CDR3 length equals 13 residues. The V gene's germline CDR1 is SGHTA and CDR2 FQGNSA. The CDR3: CASSPVFGETQYF. In DNA form, the CDR3 reads TGTGCCAGCAGCCCCGTATTCGGAGAGACCCAGTACTTC.

The chain carries TRBV5-1 and TRBJ2-5; the D gene is possibly TRBD2 (5 bases). The length of the CDR3 is 14 residues. CDR1 is SGHRS and CDR2 is YFSETQ in the germline V gene. V was cut by 1 base and J by 2 bases, with 9 bases left in between. CDR3 nucleotides: TGCGCCAGCAGCTTGACTAGAGGTCAAGAGACCCAGTACTTC. Translated: CASSLTRGQETQYF.

This chain joins TRBV7-9 and TRBJ1-2, with D possibly TRBD1 on 5 matching bases. Per the germline V gene, CDR1 is SEHNR and CDR2 is FQNEAQ (reference sequence). The V and J ends lost 2 bases and 4 bases respectively, with 11 bases between them. The CDR3 consists of 14 residues. The CDR3 spells CASSLQGSTYGYTF. The CDR3 DNA reads as TGTGCCAGCAGCTTACAGGGTTCAACCTATGGCTACACCTTC.

Points on this clone: One junction end does not reproduce the germline sequence, and a read error may be involved. The rearrangement joins TRBV7-7 to TRBJ2-5; D is perhaps TRBD2 (5 bases). Looked up from germline, CDR1 is SSHAT and CDR2 is FNYEAQ (reference sequence). The CDR3 spans 15 residues. The CDR3 region is CASSPTRTGQETQYF. The CDR3, as DNA: TGTGCTAGCAGCCCTACCCGGACGGGACAAGAGACCCAGTACTTC.

The rearrangement links TRBV29-1 to TRBJ2-2; D gene uncertain. From germline, CDR1 is SQVTM and CDR2 ANQGSEA. This CDR3 has 13 amino acids. Trimming cost V 7 bases and J 1 base, with 10 bases left between them. The CDR3 nucleotides are TGCAGCGCTACGTCAAGGAACACCGGGGAGCTGTTTTTT. Translation: CSATSRNTGELFF.

The chain uses TRBV29-1 and TRBJ2-7; 7 bases are shared with TRBD1. Germline V gene lookup returns CDR1 SQVTM and CDR2 ANQGSEA. This CDR3 region has 12 residues. V trimming: 4 bases; J trimming: 3 bases; junction bases outside the gene matches: 3. The CDR3 bases are TGCAGCGTTGGGCAGGGGGACTACGAGCAGTACTTC. Translation gives CSVGQGDYEQYF.

This clone has only a few counts. The chain has TRBV5-1 and TRBJ1-1, with D uncertain. CDR3 length: 15 residues. CDR1 SGHRS and CDR2 YFSETQ come from the germline V gene. V lost 4 bases to trimming and J lost 6 bases, with 19 bases between them. CDR3 residues: CASSEGRGGGSEAFF. The CDR3 bases are TGCGCCAGCAGCGAGGGCCGGGGAGGTGGATCTGAAGCTTTCTTT.

There are a few counts of this clone. The rearrangement links TRBV2 to TRBJ2-3; TRBD2 matches 13 bases. This CDR3 is built from 16 residues. The germline V gene encodes CDR1 SNHLY and CDR2 FYNNEI. The ends lost 6 bases at V and 4 bases at J; junction bases unmatched: 7. This chain's CDR3 is CASRAGLAGEADTQYF. The CDR3 DNA sequence: TGTGCCAGCAGAGCTGGACTAGCGGGGGAAGCAGATACGCAGTATTTT.

This clone was seen more than once but under ten times. The chain joins TRBV18 to TRBJ2-7; TRBD2 might be the D (5 bases). Deletions cut 3 bases from V and 9 bases from J, with 18 bases between. Germline V gene data show CDR1 as KGHSH and CDR2 as LQKENI. The CDR3 consists of 14 residues. The chain's CDR3 is CASSPQPSRGGQYF. The CDR3 DNA is TGTGCCAGCTCACCGCAGCCCTCTAGAGGAGGGCAGTACTTC.

The chain carries TRBV6-5 and TRBJ2-7, with 8 bases fitting TRBD1. The V segment lost 2 bases and the J segment 0 bases; nucleotides outside the gene matches: 3. Germline CDR1 reads MNHEY; CDR2 reads SVGAGI. CDR3 length: 15 residues. CDR3 sequence reads: CASSYGGTGSYEQYF. The DNA of the CDR3 is TGTGCCAGCAGTTACGGGGGGACAGGCTCCTACGAGCAGTACTTC.

The CDR3 DNA sequence: TGTGCCAGCATCGGGAACGGAAACACCATATATTTT. Translation: CASIGNGNTIYF. The V gene is TRBV2, the J gene TRBJ1-3; D not resolved. The V and J ends lost 7 bases and 4 bases respectively, with 8 bases between them. Germline lookup yields CDR1 SNHLY and CDR2 FYNNEI. The CDR3 covers 12 residues.

CDR3 amino acids: CASRPTVSDSPSYEQYF. Here the CDR3 DNA reads TGTGCCAGCAGGCCGACTGTATCTGACAGCCCTTCCTACGAGCAGTACTTC. J is TRBJ2-7 and V is TRBV7-9, with a possible D match to TRBD1 (5 bases). The CDR3 totals 17 residues. Trimming shortened V by 6 bases and J by 1 base, and 22 bases separated the two germline ends. Germline CDR1 is SEHNR and CDR2 is FQNEAQ (reference sequence).

This clone was detected only a few times. The V gene is TRBV5-1, the J gene TRBJ2-7; 11 nucleotides align to TRBD1. The junction had 6 bases not matched to a gene; V was cut back by 4 bases and J by 3 bases. Germline V gene sequence: CDR1 SGHRS, CDR2 YFSETQ. The CDR3 has 15 amino acids. CDR3 in amino acids: CASSRGTGGNYEQYF. DNA for the CDR3: TGCGCCAGCAGCCGGGGGACAGGGGGTAACTACGAGCAGTACTTC.

The rearrangement uses TRBV7-2 and TRBJ2-3; the match to TRBD2 covers 9 bases. This CDR3 is 18 amino acids long. The V and J ends lost 4 bases and 5 bases, in that order; junction bases with no gene match: 16. The germline V gene encodes CDR1 SGHTA and CDR2 FQGNSA. The DNA for the CDR3 is TGTGCCAGCAGCTCCCAACCACCGGGACTAGCTGTGAAAGATACGCAGTATTTT. As protein: CASSSQPPGLAVKDTQYF.

The chain links TRBV11-2 to TRBJ2-7; D possibly corresponds to TRBD2 (6 bases). Germline CDR1 reads SGHAT; CDR2 reads FQNNGV. Trimming cost V 4 bases and J 0 bases, with 22 bases left between them. CDR3 length: 18 residues. The DNA for the CDR3 is TGTGCCAGCAGCTCCGTTAGCGGCGGCGGTCTAAGCTCCTACGAGCAGTACTTC. Its protein product is CASSSVSGGGLSSYEQYF.

This chain connects TRBV16 to TRBJ1-2, with D unclear. There are 13 residues in the CDR3. V shed 1 base and J shed 3 bases, with 6 bases lying between them. Looked up from germline, CDR1 is KGHSY and CDR2 is FQNENV. The CDR3 bases are TGTGCCAGCAGCCAATTCCCAGACTATGGCTACACCTTC. This gives the protein CASSQFPDYGYTF.

This sequence joins TRBV7-2 and TRBJ1-4; D is ambiguous. Looked up from germline, CDR1 is SGHTA and CDR2 is FQGNSA. V lost 2 bases, J lost 8 bases, and 12 bases lay in between. The CDR3 sequence is 14 residues long. As DNA, the CDR3 is TGTGCCAGCAGCTTACGTCGGGGAGGAGAAAAACTGTTTTTT. This gives the protein CASSLRRGGEKLFF.

In this sample, this clone turned up a few times. The sample holds other DNA sequences that translate to the same CDR3. V and J are TRBV5-5 and TRBJ1-1, with 8 bases fitting TRBD1. The length of the CDR3 is 14 residues. The V gene end was trimmed by 4 bases and the J gene end by 0 bases; junction bases not matched to a gene: 2. Germline loops: CDR1 SGHKS, CDR2 YYEKEE (reference sequence). This CDR3 reads CASSRQGMNTEAFF. The CDR3 bases are TGTGCCAGCAGCCGACAGGGGATGAACACTGAAGCTTTCTTT.

Only a few counts were recorded for this clone. Sequence at one end of the junction differs from germline and may be a read error. The chain uses TRBV19 and TRBJ1-1; 7 nucleotides line up with TRBD1. The CDR3 contains 13 residues. Germline CDR1 reads LNHDA; CDR2 reads SQIVND (reference sequence). As DNA, the CDR3 is TGTGCCAGTAGTTTAGACAGGGTAGGTCGGGCTTTCTTT. Its protein is CASSLDRVGRAFF. The full variable domain, its missing parts supplied by reference TRBV19 and TRBJ1-1, is DGGITQSPKYLFRKEGQNVTLSCEQNLNHDAMYWYRQDPGQGLRLIYYSQIVNDFQKGDIAEGYSVSREKKESFPLTVTSAQKNPTAFYLCASSLDRVGRAFFGQGTRLTVV.

This clone occurred a few times. The chain joins TRBV2 to TRBJ2-1; 10 nucleotides align to TRBD2. Germline CDR1 is SNHLY and CDR2 is FYNNEI. The CDR3 contains 16 residues. V gave up 10 bases and J gave up 6 bases; unmatched junction bases: 15. This chain's CDR3 is CATQPRLAGVSNEQFF. CDR3 nucleotide sequence: TGTGCCACGCAACCTCGGCTAGCGGGAGTTTCCAATGAGCAGTTCTTC.

A few counts support this clone. The chain joins TRBV5-1 to TRBJ2-5; 7 positions match TRBD2. V lost 2 bases, J lost 3 bases, and 7 bases stayed unmatched. The CDR3 covers 15 residues. The germline V gene has CDR1 SGHRS and CDR2 YFSETQ. The CDR3 nucleotides are TGCGCCAGCAGCTTTCCCGGGACTACAGAAGAGACCCAGTACTTC. Translated: CASSFPGTTEETQYF.

This clone was found a few times. The chain uses TRBV7-9 and TRBJ2-2, with TRBD1 as a possible D gene (6 bases). The V gene lost 5 bases and the J gene lost 0 bases, with 22 bases spanning the gap. Germline CDR1 and CDR2: SEHNR and FQNEAQ (reference sequence). The CDR3 has 19 amino acids. Here the CDR3 reads CASSNGRIGTYANTGELFF. In DNA, the CDR3 is TGTGCCAGCAGCAACGGCCGAATCGGGACATACGCGAACACCGGGGAGCTGTTTTTT.